The present T cell receptor beta chain was sequenced within a study of cytomegalovirus exposure and HLA in healthy donors. The CDR3 runs to 13 residues. Per germline, CDR1 SGHDT and CDR2 YYEEEE. Trimming cost V 4 bases and J 4 bases, with 12 bases left between them. The PCR employed 60 Vbeta primers together with 13 Jbeta primers. Using immunoSEQ multiplex PCR, the repertoire was profiled, and TCRdb retains in-frame clones only, with some absent. The sample lists about 170,000 clones, more than 75% occurring once. Overall study findings and caveats: It was shown in a later analysis that HLA-associated TCR beta chains were more clonally expanded than other, equally common chains. Within a later analysis, the majority of CMV-associated TCR beta chains appeared HLA-restricted.

To note about this clone: Its antigen is undetermined.

The sequence was obtained from a man between 18 and 29 years old in good health and CMV-seropositive. Sequenced material: PBMCs. The gene calls are TRBV5-6 and TRBJ2-7; TRBD1 might be the D (6 bases). CDR3 nucleotides: TGTGCCAGCAGCGGCATAGGGGGTTACGAGCAGTACTTC. Translation gives CASSGIGGYEQYF.